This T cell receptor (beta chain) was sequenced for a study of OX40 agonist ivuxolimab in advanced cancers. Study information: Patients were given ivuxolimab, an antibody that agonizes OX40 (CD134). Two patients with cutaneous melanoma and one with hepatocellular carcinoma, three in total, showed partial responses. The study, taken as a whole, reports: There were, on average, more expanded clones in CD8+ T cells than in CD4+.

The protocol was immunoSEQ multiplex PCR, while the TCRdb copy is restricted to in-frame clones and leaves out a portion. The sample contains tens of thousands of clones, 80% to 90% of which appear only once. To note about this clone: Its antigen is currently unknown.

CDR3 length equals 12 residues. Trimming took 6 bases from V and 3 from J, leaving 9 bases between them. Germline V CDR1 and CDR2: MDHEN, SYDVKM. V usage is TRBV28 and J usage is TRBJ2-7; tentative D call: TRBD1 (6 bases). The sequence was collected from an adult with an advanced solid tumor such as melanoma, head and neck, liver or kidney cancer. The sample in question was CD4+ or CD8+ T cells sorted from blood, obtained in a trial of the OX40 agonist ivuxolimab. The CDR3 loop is CASSIQGYEQYF. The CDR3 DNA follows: TGTGCCAGCAGCATACAGGGCTACGAGCAGTACTTC.